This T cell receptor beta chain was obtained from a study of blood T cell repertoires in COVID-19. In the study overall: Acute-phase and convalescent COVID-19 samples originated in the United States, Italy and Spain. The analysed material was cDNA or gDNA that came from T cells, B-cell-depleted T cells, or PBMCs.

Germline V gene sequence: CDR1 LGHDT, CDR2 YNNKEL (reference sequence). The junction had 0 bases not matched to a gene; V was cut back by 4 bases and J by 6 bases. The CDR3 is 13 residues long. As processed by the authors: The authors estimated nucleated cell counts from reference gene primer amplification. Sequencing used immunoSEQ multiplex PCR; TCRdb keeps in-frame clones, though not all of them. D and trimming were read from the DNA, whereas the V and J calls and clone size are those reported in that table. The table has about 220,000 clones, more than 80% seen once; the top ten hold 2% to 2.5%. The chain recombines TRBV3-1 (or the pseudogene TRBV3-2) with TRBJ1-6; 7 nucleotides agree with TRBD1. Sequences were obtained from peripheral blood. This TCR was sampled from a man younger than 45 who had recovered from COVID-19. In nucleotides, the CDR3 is TGTGCCAGCAGCCGGGACAGTAATTCACCCCTCCACTTT. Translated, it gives CASSRDSNSPLHF.